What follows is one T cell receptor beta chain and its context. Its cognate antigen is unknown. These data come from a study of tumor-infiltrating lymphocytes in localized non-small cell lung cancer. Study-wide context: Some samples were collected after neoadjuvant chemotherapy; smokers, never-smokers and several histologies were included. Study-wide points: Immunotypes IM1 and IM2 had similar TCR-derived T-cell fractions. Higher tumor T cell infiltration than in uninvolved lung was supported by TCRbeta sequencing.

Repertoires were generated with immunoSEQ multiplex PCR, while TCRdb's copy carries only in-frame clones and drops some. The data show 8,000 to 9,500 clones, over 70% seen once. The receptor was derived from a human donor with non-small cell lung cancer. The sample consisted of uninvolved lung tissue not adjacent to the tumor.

The DNA for the CDR3 is TGTGCCAGTACCCCCTCGACAGGGTTTGTACCCTATGGCTACACCTTC. Its protein product is CASTPSTGFVPYGYTF. V usage is TRBV19 and J usage is TRBJ1-2; 7 nucleotides match TRBD1. This CDR3 region has 16 residues. Per the germline V gene, CDR1 is LNHDA and CDR2 is SQIVND (reference sequence). Trimming at V came to 7 bases and at J to 4 bases, leaving 15 bases not matched to a gene. Variable domain in full (rest from reference TRBV19 and TRBJ1-2): DGGITQSPKYLFRKEGQNVTLSCEQNLNHDAMYWYRQDPGQGLRLIYYSQIVNDFQKGDIAEGYSVSREKKESFPLTVTSAQKNPTAFYLCASTPSTGFVPYGYTFGSGTRLTVV.